The present T cell receptor (beta chain) was sequenced within a study of response to subunit inactivated influenza vaccine. Study results and caveats: Each seasonal influenza vaccination recruits few new T cells, the authors suggested.

The CDR3 contains 17 residues. Trimming cost V 4 bases and J 6 bases, with 22 bases left between them. Germline CDR1 MGHRA, CDR2 YSYEKL. This clonotype has a handful of counts. The antigen is unknown. TCRdb itself ran the RT-PCR reads through MiXCR, one entry per CDR3 protein. Of hundreds of thousands of distinct CDR3 sequences listed, approximately 14% are singletons. The receptor's source is a man aged 50 or older who received an inactivated influenza vaccine. Source: PBMCs from blood, taken approximately 15 days before vaccination. J is TRBJ2-1 and V is TRBV4-1; D call uncertain. The CDR3 DNA reads TGCGCCAGCAGCCCTCGCCCTACGGTTGAACCGGCCAATGAGCAGTTCTTC. Translation gives CASSPRPTVEPANEQFF.